This T cell receptor (beta chain) stems from a study of monozygotic twins with inflammatory bowel disease. TCRdb reanalyzed the 5' RACE reads and collapses them to one entry per CDR3 protein, without DNA. The sample shows 200,000 to 250,000 distinct CDR3 sequences, and 7.5% to 8% sits with its ten largest clones. Germline V lookup: CDR1 SGHNT, CDR2 YYREEE (reference sequence). This CDR3 has 13 amino acids. The sample comprised blood. The source of this sequence is a human donor with ulcerative colitis or Crohn's disease, or a healthy co-twin of an affected twin (not recorded which). This chain connects TRBV5-4 to TRBJ1-6; TCRdb gives TRBD1 as the D gene, but with no DNA this cannot be confirmed. CDR3 amino acids: CASSEQANSPLHF.